A single sample gave rise to the 20 T cell receptor beta chains below, sequenced in a study of T cell responses to AZD1222 COVID-19 vaccine. The table came from immunoSEQ multiplex PCR; TCRdb's copy has only in-frame clones and leaves some out. Of 92,000 or so clones listed, approximately 91% are singletons. Sample: peripheral blood, taken 28 days after the second AZD1222 dose. Every receptor here comes from an adult who received the AZD1222 COVID-19 vaccine.

The chain employs TRBV7-9 and TRBJ2-7, with D tentatively TRBD1 (5 bases). The V and J ends lost 5 bases and 4 bases respectively, with 18 bases between them. Germline assignment: CDR1 SEHNR and CDR2 FQNEAQ (reference sequence). This CDR3 spans 15 amino acids. This CDR3 reads CASSIQGSEAYEQYF. CDR3 sequence (DNA): TGTGCCAGCAGCATCCAGGGATCTGAAGCTTACGAGCAGTACTTC.

This clone was detected only once. The gene calls are TRBV15 and TRBJ1-2, with unresolved D. Germline assignment: CDR1 LNHNV and CDR2 YYDKDF (reference sequence). The CDR3 runs 14 residues. V was clipped by 1 base and J by 7 bases, with 13 bases between them. CDR3 DNA sequence: TGTGCCACCAGCAGAGGCCCTTTGGGTCGTGGCTACACCTTC. Its protein is CATSRGPLGRGYTF.

V gene TRBV19 combines with J gene TRBJ1-3; the D gene is possibly TRBD1 (5 bases). V lost 6 bases to trimming and J lost 7 bases, with 13 bases between them. Looked up from germline, CDR1 is LNHDA and CDR2 is SQIVND (reference sequence). The CDR3 extends over 13 amino acids. CDR3 sequence reads: CASRRFEGNTIYF. CDR3 DNA sequence: TGTGCCAGTAGACGATTCGAGGGGAACACCATATATTTT. Complete variable domain (other parts from reference TRBV19 and TRBJ1-3): DGGITQSPKYLFRKEGQNVTLSCEQNLNHDAMYWYRQDPGQGLRLIYYSQIVNDFQKGDIAEGYSVSREKKESFPLTVTSAQKNPTAFYLCASRRFEGNTIYFGEGSWLTVV.

The chain recombines TRBV11-1 with TRBJ1-1; the D is unclear. This CDR3 region has 11 residues. Germline CDR1 SGHAT, CDR2 FQDESV (reference sequence). V was clipped by 5 bases and J by 2 bases, with 3 bases between them. The CDR3 loop is CASSLNTEAFF. DNA for the CDR3: TGTGCCAGCAGCCTCAACACTGAAGCTTTCTTT.

V is TRBV7-2 and J is TRBJ2-3, with D possibly called TRBD1 or TRBD2 (5 bases each). V was clipped by 1 base and J by 4 bases, with 12 bases between them. The CDR3 is 15 amino acids. Germline-derived CDR1 and CDR2 are SGHTA and FQGNSA. The CDR3 sequence: CASSLGWGSADTQYF. CDR3 sequence (DNA): TGTGCCAGCAGCTTAGGGTGGGGGTCGGCAGATACGCAGTATTTT.

This chain links TRBV19 with TRBJ1-2, with D unresolved. V lost 5 bases and J lost 3, with 7 bases in between. This CDR3 contains 12 residues. Germline V gene sequence: CDR1 LNHDA, CDR2 SQIVND (reference sequence). The CDR3 spells CASSRSHYGYTF. The CDR3 DNA follows: TGTGCCAGTAGTCGTTCCCACTATGGCTACACCTTC.

The chain is built from TRBV5-1 and TRBJ2-3; TRBD1 agrees at 8 bases. Germline V lookup: CDR1 SGHRS, CDR2 YFSETQ. This CDR3 has 16 amino acids. V shed 2 bases, J shed 4 bases, and the junction held 9 bases outside the gene matches. The CDR3 coding sequence is TGCGCCAGCAGCTTACCGACAGGGGCCGGTCCAGATACGCAGTATTTT. Protein sequence: CASSLPTGAGPDTQYF.

The V gene is TRBV11-2, the J gene TRBJ2-7; 8 bases align to TRBD2. The CDR3 sequence is 13 residues long. The germline V gene encodes CDR1 SGHAT and CDR2 FQNNGV. The J segment lost 6 bases and the V segment lost 0 bases, leaving 1 base of the junction unmatched. The CDR3 loop is CASSLERGVEQYF. The CDR3 DNA reads TGTGCCAGCAGCTTAGAGCGGGGGGTCGAGCAGTACTTC.

The chain uses TRBV5-1 and TRBJ1-2; TRBD1 is a possible D gene (5 bases). The V gene lost 0 bases and the J gene lost 9 bases, with 18 bases spanning the gap. The CDR3 contains 15 residues. Germline assignment: CDR1 SGHRS and CDR2 YFSETQ. CDR3 DNA: TGCGCCAGCAGCTTGGAGGGGAACATCCTGACAAGCTACACCTTC. This sequence encodes CASSLEGNILTSYTF.

This chain links TRBV19 with TRBJ1-6; a weak D match, TRBD1 (5 bases). CDR3 length: 15 residues. The V end was cut by 7 bases, the J end by 0 bases, with 10 bases between. Germline CDR1 LNHDA, CDR2 SQIVND (reference sequence). CDR3 in amino acids: CASTHRSSYNSPLHF. DNA for the CDR3: TGTGCCAGTACCCACAGGAGCTCCTATAATTCACCCCTCCACTTT.

This clone came up a few times. The V gene is TRBV7-9, the J gene TRBJ1-5; the match to TRBD1 covers 8 bases. V lost 5 bases and J lost 0; bases outside the gene matches: 3. This CDR3 contains 15 residues. Germline V CDR1 and CDR2: SEHNR, FQNEAQ (reference sequence). In DNA form, the CDR3 reads TGTGCCAGCAGCCCTGGACAGGGTAGCAATCAGCCCCAGCATTTT. Protein: CASSPGQGSNQPQHF.

The chain combines TRBV18 with TRBJ2-4; unclear D gene. Trimming shortened V by 3 bases and J by 0 bases, and 9 bases separated the two germline ends. The CDR3 contains 15 residues. Germline V gives CDR1 KGHSH, CDR2 LQKENI. The CDR3 spells CASSPPGLAKNIQYF. CDR3 DNA sequence: TGTGCCAGCTCACCTCCCGGGCTAGCCAAAAACATTCAGTACTTC.

The chain combines TRBV7-2 with TRBJ1-6; 9 nucleotides match TRBD1. J was trimmed by 9 bases and V by 4 bases; bases with no gene match: 7. Per germline, CDR1 SGHTA and CDR2 FQGNSA. This CDR3 spans 15 amino acids. As DNA, the CDR3 is TGTGCCAGCAGCTCAGGGGACAGGGCGGGTTCACCCCTCCACTTT. This encodes CASSSGDRAGSPLHF.

V usage is TRBV27 and J usage is TRBJ2-5; D gene uncertain. The CDR3 is 13 amino acids. Trimming pared 6 bases from V and 2 bases from J, leaving 10 bases between. The germline CDR1 and CDR2 sequences are MNHEY and SMNVEV (reference sequence). The chain's CDR3 is CASSRYLQETQYF. CDR3 coding DNA: TGTGCCAGCAGCCGATACTTGCAAGAGACCCAGTACTTC.

CDR3 nucleotides: TGTGCCAGCAGCTCCTTCGGTAGCGGGCAAGAGACCCAGTACTTC. Its translation: CASSSFGSGQETQYF. The chain carries TRBV7-9 and TRBJ2-5, with 7 nucleotides matching TRBD2. V shed 4 bases, J shed 2 bases, and the junction held 7 bases outside the gene matches. The CDR3 contains 15 residues. The germline CDR1 and CDR2 sequences are SEHNR and FQNEAQ (reference sequence).

This rearrangement joins TRBV5-1 to TRBJ1-2; D gene uncertain. The CDR3 consists of 13 residues. Germline V gene lookup returns CDR1 SGHRS and CDR2 YFSETQ. The V end lost 4 bases, the J end lost 4 bases, and 11 bases lay between the germline ends. In nucleotides, the CDR3 is TGCGCCAGCAGCCTATCCGGTACCTATGGCTACACCTTC. Residues: CASSLSGTYGYTF.

This clone was detected once. This chain connects TRBV5-6 to TRBJ1-1; D uncertain. The CDR3 has 14 amino acids. The V end was cut by 1 base, the J end by 10 bases, with 17 bases between. Germline V lookup: CDR1 SGHDT, CDR2 YYEEEE. CDR3 DNA: TGTGCCAGCAGCTTGAGCCTTGCCGTACAGAGAGCTTTCTTT. Translated, it gives CASSLSLAVQRAFF.

The V gene is TRBV6-2 or TRBV6-3, the J gene TRBJ2-1; 12 positions match TRBD2. With 4 bases clipped from V and 4 bases from J, the junction kept 11 bases outside the gene matches. From germline, CDR1 is MNHEY and CDR2 SVGEGT. CDR3 length: 18 residues. The CDR3 region is CASSWNGASGGAYNEQFF. The CDR3 bases are TGTGCCAGCAGTTGGAACGGGGCTAGCGGGGGGGCGTACAATGAGCAGTTCTTC.

The J gene is TRBJ2-7, the V gene TRBV29-1; weak D call: TRBD1 (6 bases). Germline assignment: CDR1 SQVTM and CDR2 ANQGSEA. The V gene lost 4 bases and the J gene lost 2 bases, with 12 bases spanning the gap. The CDR3 runs 13 residues. CDR3 in amino acids: CSVGLDRTYEQYF. CDR3 in DNA: TGCAGCGTTGGATTGGACAGAACCTACGAGCAGTACTTC.

The rearrangement uses TRBV10-1 and TRBJ2-3; TRBD1 matches at 8 bases. From germline, CDR1 is WNHNN and CDR2 SYGVQD (reference sequence). The CDR3 has 14 amino acids. V was pared by 5 bases and J by 1 base, with 2 bases of the junction left unmatched. CDR3 sequence (DNA): TGCGCCAGCAGTCAGACAGGGGGCACAGATACGCAGTATTTT. Encoded protein: CASSQTGGTDTQYF.